This T cell receptor beta chain was recovered during a study of immune evolution from preneoplasia to lung adenocarcinoma. Looked up from germline, CDR1 is SGHDT and CDR2 is YYEEEE. Trimming took 4 bases from V and 11 from J, leaving 13 bases between them. The CDR3 contains 12 residues. Assay used: immunoSEQ multiplex PCR; TCRdb lists only in-frame clones, some missing. Of about 7,000 clones in the sample, 60% to 80% were seen once. In its sample, this clone was seen a few times. This TCR came from a person aged 65 to 85 with lung adenocarcinoma. This chain joins TRBV5-6 and TRBJ1-5; D is unclear. Sequencing input: FFPE adjacent normal lung tissue. The CDR3 reads CASSRALETQHF. The CDR3, as DNA: TGTGCCAGCAGCCGCGCCTTAGAGACCCAGCATTTT. The whole variable domain, remainder taken from reference TRBV5-6 and TRBJ1-5, is DAGVTQSPTHLIKTRGQQVTLRCSPKSGHDTVSWYQQALGQGPQFIFQYYEEEERQRGNFPDRFSGHQFPNYSSELNVNALLLGDSALYLCASSRALETQHFGDGTRLSIL.